These T cell receptor beta chains were read from a single sample in a study of T cell responses to AZD1222 COVID-19 vaccine. TCRdb's table, derived via immunoSEQ multiplex PCR, lists solely in-frame clones and lacks some. This sample has 100,000 or so clones, with 87% found just once. This specimen consisted of peripheral blood, obtained on day 0 of AZD1222 vaccination. The source is an adult in good health. The CDR3 runs from the conserved cysteine through the conserved F or W. Each record gives: J gene, V gene, CDR3 protein.

J: TRBJ2-7
V: TRBV24-1
CDR3: CATSDQNPLTTYEQYF

J: TRBJ1-1
V: TRBV7-3
CDR3: CASSLRSSEKAFF

J: TRBJ1-1
V: TRBV5-1
CDR3: CASSLDGRANTEAFF

J: TRBJ1-3
V: TRBV10-3
CDR3: CAISEATGSAFAIYF

J: TRBJ2-1
V: TRBV18
CDR3: CASSPQASYNEQFF

J: TRBJ1-5
V: TRBV2
CDR3: CASSADRVRQPQHF

J: TRBJ1-1
V: TRBV9
CDR3: CASSVRTGGMNTEAFF

J: TRBJ2-7
V: TRBV19
CDR3: CASSIQGSYEQYF

J: TRBJ2-7
V: TRBV11-2
CDR3: CASSATRRASGTYEQYF

J: TRBJ2-7
V: TRBV18
CDR3: CASTPGTLRNEQYF

J: TRBJ2-7
V: TRBV18
CDR3: CASSPPGQGGEQYF

J: TRBJ2-2
V: TRBV11-3
CDR3: CASSLRWPVNTGELFF

J: TRBJ2-7
V: TRBV10-2
CDR3: CASRTLSYEQYF

J: TRBJ2-3
V: TRBV6-5
CDR3: CASSTGQLYPDTQYF

J: TRBJ1-1
V: TRBV6-6
CDR3: CASRQGAAGEAFF

J: TRBJ1-5
V: TRBV19
CDR3: CASTPGVSQPQHF

J: TRBJ2-7
V: TRBV18
CDR3: CASSLGTSNEQYF

J: TRBJ1-2
V: TRBV20-1
CDR3: CSASPDRVWMYGYTF

J: TRBJ1-2
V: TRBV10-3
CDR3: CAISPSYGYTF

J: TRBJ2-7
V: TRBV3-1/TRBV3-2
CDR3: CASSSTRGPYEQYF

J: TRBJ2-5
V: TRBV29-1
CDR3: CSLGGNQETQYF

J: TRBJ1-2
V: TRBV2
CDR3: CASRTDYGYTF

J: TRBJ1-1
V: TRBV29-1
CDR3: CSVEKWGTEAFF

J: TRBJ2-7
V: TRBV5-1
CDR3: CASSFGRADSYEQYF

J: TRBJ2-7
V: TRBV5-6
CDR3: CASSFLGSSSYEQYF

J: TRBJ2-5
V: TRBV14
CDR3: CASSLLRGGQETQYF

J: TRBJ1-6
V: TRBV15
CDR3: CATSRELIQGGNSPLHF

J: TRBJ2-3
V: TRBV12-3/TRBV12-4
CDR3: CASSITDTQYF

J: TRBJ2-7
V: TRBV23-1
CDR3: CARGYEQYF

J: TRBJ1-5
V: TRBV7-8
CDR3: CASSLSGDNSNQPQHF

J: TRBJ1-1
V: TRBV2
CDR3: CASSEVGNTEAFF

J: TRBJ1-2
V: TRBV12-5
CDR3: CASGLGHIYGYTF

J: TRBJ1-2
V: TRBV10-1
CDR3: CASSEAIGQGYYGYTF

J: TRBJ1-5
V: TRBV5-8
CDR3: CASSFVRDIGQPQHF

J: TRBJ2-2
V: TRBV27
CDR3: CASSLRREGTGELFF

J: TRBJ2-7
V: TRBV29-1
CDR3: CSVVRRLPQGPSYEQYF

J: TRBJ1-1
V: TRBV5-4
CDR3: CASSLPQGTEAFF

J: TRBJ2-5
V: TRBV20-1
CDR3: CSARQETQYF

J: TRBJ1-2
V: TRBV6-5
CDR3: CASTGGRGRYGYTF

J: TRBJ2-7
V: TRBV29-1
CDR3: CSVETSGRGEQYF

J: TRBJ2-7
V: TRBV6-5
CDR3: CASSYIGVYEQYF

J: TRBJ1-4
V: TRBV10-3
CDR3: CAISEQTGGGEKLFF

J: TRBJ2-1
V: TRBV10-3
CDR3: CATVRTSGRDSQEQFF

J: TRBJ1-4
V: TRBV19
CDR3: CASRTGSEKLFF

J: TRBJ2-7
V: TRBV15
CDR3: CATSRGLGLYEQYF

J: TRBJ1-1
V: TRBV7-2
CDR3: CASSLYGQDTEAFF

J: TRBJ1-6
V: TRBV6-2/TRBV6-3
CDR3: CASSQGQISPLHF

J: TRBJ1-1
V: TRBV19
CDR3: CASSISGGNTEAFF